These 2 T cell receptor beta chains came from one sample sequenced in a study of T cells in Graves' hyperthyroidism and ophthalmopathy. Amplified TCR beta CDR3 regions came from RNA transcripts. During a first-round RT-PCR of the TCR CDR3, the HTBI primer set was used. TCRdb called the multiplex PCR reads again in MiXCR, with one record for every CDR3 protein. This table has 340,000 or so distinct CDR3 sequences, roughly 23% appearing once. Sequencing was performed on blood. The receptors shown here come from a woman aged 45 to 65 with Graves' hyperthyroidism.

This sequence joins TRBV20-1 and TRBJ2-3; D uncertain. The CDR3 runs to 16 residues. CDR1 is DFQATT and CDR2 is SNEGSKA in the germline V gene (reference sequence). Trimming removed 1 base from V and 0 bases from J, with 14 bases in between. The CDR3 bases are TGCAGTGCTAGAGCTCTCTCGGCGTCTAGCACAGATACGCAGTATTTT. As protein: CSARALSASSTDTQYF.

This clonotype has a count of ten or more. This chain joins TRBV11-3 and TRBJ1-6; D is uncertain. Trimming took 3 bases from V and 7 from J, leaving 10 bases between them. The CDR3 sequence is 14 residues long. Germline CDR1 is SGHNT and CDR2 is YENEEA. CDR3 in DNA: TGTGCCAGCAGCTTTCGGGCAGGAAATTCACCCCTCCACTTT. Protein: CASSFRAGNSPLHF.